These 22 T cell receptor beta chains were all obtained from the same sample, sequenced in a study of follicular helper T cells after annual influenza vaccination. Time point defined: 2014-2015 season, pre-vaccination. Only in-frame clones appear in the TCRdb table, and some are missing; sequencing was by immunoSEQ multiplex PCR. The data show 25,000 to 35,000 clones, about 82% seen once. Sequencing used CXCR5+ CD38- circulating T follicular helper cells from blood, obtained on the day of influenza vaccination. The subset denotes: circulating Tfh, non-naive CD4+CXCR5+PD-1+ (ICOS+CD38+ or ICOS-CD38-). All receptors derive from an adult who received the influenza vaccine.

The rearrangement joins TRBV5-1 to TRBJ1-1; no definite D call. Germline assignment: CDR1 SGHRS and CDR2 YFSETQ. The CDR3 totals 15 residues. V was trimmed by 2 bases and J by 4 bases, leaving 15 bases between them. The CDR3, as DNA: TGCGCCAGCAGCTTCTCCCCCCTGGGGAGCACTGAAGCTTTCTTT. It specifies CASSFSPLGSTEAFF.

This chain joins TRBV28 and TRBJ1-5; D not certain. The CDR3 covers 12 residues. Per germline, CDR1 MDHEN and CDR2 SYDVKM. V was cut by 6 bases and J by 5 bases, with 8 bases left in between. The chain's CDR3 is CASRVRDQPQHF. The CDR3 DNA follows: TGTGCCAGCAGGGTCCGAGATCAGCCCCAGCATTTT.

The chain is built from TRBV5-6 and TRBJ2-2, with 8 positions matching TRBD1. The V gene's germline CDR1 is SGHDT and CDR2 YYEEEE. The length of the CDR3 is 16 residues. Trimming removed 0 bases from V and 5 bases from J; junction bases left unmatched: 6. Here the CDR3 DNA reads TGTGCCAGCAGCTTGGGACAGGGGATGGGAACCGGGGAGCTGTTTTTT. It translates to CASSLGQGMGTGELFF.

The chain uses TRBV5-1 and TRBJ2-2; TRBD1 matches at 8 bases. The CDR3 extends over 17 amino acids. The ends lost 3 bases at V and 3 bases at J; junction bases unmatched: 10. Germline V gives CDR1 SGHRS, CDR2 YFSETQ. DNA of the CDR3: TGCGCCAGCAGCTCCCCCGGGACAGGTTCCGACACCGGGGAGCTGTTTTTT. Protein sequence: CASSSPGTGSDTGELFF.

The table lists this clone with a few counts. The rearrangement uses TRBV28 and TRBJ1-3; possibly TRBD1 for D (5 bases). Germline CDR1 and CDR2: MDHEN and SYDVKM. Deletions cut 6 bases from V and 0 bases from J, with 12 bases between. There are 15 residues in the CDR3. The CDR3 DNA follows: TGTGCCAGCAGCCCCCCCAGGGTCTCTGGAAACACCATATATTTT. Protein product: CASSPPRVSGNTIYF.

The V gene is TRBV6-5, the J gene TRBJ1-2; D is ambiguous. V was clipped by 5 bases and J by 8 bases, with 15 bases between them. The CDR3 is 13 residues long. Germline V gene lookup returns CDR1 MNHEY and CDR2 SVGAGI. The CDR3 loop reads CASSIGESGGYTF. The CDR3 DNA reads as TGTGCCAGCAGTATCGGGGAATCGGGCGGCTACACCTTC.

The genes are TRBV2 and TRBJ1-5; a weak D match, TRBD1 (6 bases). Per the germline V gene, CDR1 is SNHLY and CDR2 is FYNNEI. The CDR3 covers 14 residues. Trimming stripped 1 base from V and 10 bases from J, with 14 bases between. CDR3 residues: CASSEDGQPGPQHF. The CDR3 DNA follows: TGTGCCAGCAGTGAAGATGGACAGCCGGGTCCCCAGCATTTT.

The chain carries TRBV18 and TRBJ2-5, with TRBD2 as a possible D gene (6 bases). The CDR3 contains 16 residues. The germline gives CDR1 KGHSH, CDR2 LQKENI. Deletions cut 0 bases from V and 3 bases from J, with 14 bases between. CDR3 loop: CASSPPYAGSEETQYF. In DNA, the CDR3 is TGTGCCAGCTCACCACCGTATGCGGGGTCGGAAGAGACCCAGTACTTC.

The rearrangement links TRBV11-2 to TRBJ2-1, with a weak D call TRBD1 (6 bases). Germline assignment: CDR1 SGHAT and CDR2 FQNNGV. The CDR3 runs 14 residues. The V gene lost 5 bases and the J gene lost 5 bases, with 13 bases spanning the gap. DNA of the CDR3: TGTGCCAGCAGCCAACTTTACAGGGACAATGAGCAGTTCTTC. Translation: CASSQLYRDNEQFF.

This chain links TRBV7-2 with TRBJ2-3; 15 bases map to TRBD2. Germline CDR1 and CDR2: SGHTA and FQGNSA. After removal of 4 bases from V and 4 bases from J, the junction contained 6 bases not matched to a gene. The CDR3 length is 17 residues. Here the CDR3 reads CASSWTSGGAGADTQYF. The CDR3 nucleotides read TGTGCCAGCAGCTGGACTAGCGGGGGGGCCGGGGCAGATACGCAGTATTTT.

This chain connects TRBV2 to TRBJ1-2; unclear D gene. Trimming shortened V by 5 bases and J by 12 bases, and 16 bases separated the two germline ends. Germline-derived CDR1 and CDR2 are SNHLY and FYNNEI. This CDR3 spans 12 amino acids. Here the CDR3 reads CASSRRGREDTF. In DNA form, the CDR3 reads TGTGCCAGCAGTCGTCGGGGAAGAGAAGACACCTTC.

The gene calls are TRBV6-1 and TRBJ1-3; 7 nucleotides match TRBD1. Trimming took 6 bases from V and 0 from J; bases not matched to a gene: 5. The CDR3 loop spans 15 amino acids. Germline values: CDR1 MNHNS, CDR2 SASEGT. CDR3 amino acids: CASRQGSSSGNTIYF. The CDR3 region has the DNA TGTGCCAGCAGACAGGGGTCCTCCTCTGGAAACACCATATATTTT.

The chain employs TRBV12-5 and TRBJ1-4; unclear D gene. The V end lost 6 bases, the J end lost 3 bases, and 17 bases lay between the germline ends. CDR3 length equals 16 residues. Per germline, CDR1 LGHNT and CDR2 FRNRAP. The CDR3 sequence is CASGHGGLMANEKLFF. The DNA of the CDR3 is TGTGCTAGTGGGCACGGCGGGTTAATGGCTAATGAAAAACTGTTTTTT.

V is TRBV18 and J is TRBJ1-4, with unresolved D. This CDR3 is 14 amino acids long. The V end was cut by 0 bases, the J end by 8 bases, with 10 bases between. CDR1 is KGHSH, CDR2 LQKENI, per germline. The CDR3 DNA follows: TGTGCCAGCTCACCACCGTGGCGCGGGGAAAAACTGTTTTTT. This sequence encodes CASSPPWRGEKLFF. The full variable domain, its missing parts supplied by reference TRBV18 and TRBJ1-4, is NAGVMQNPRHLVRRRGQEARLRCSPMKGHSHVYWYRQLPEEGLKFMVYLQKENIIDESGMPKERFSAEFPKEGPSILRIQQVVRGDSAAYFCASSPPWRGEKLFFGSGTQLSVL.

The gene calls are TRBV7-9 and TRBJ2-7; 7 nucleotides line up with TRBD1. Germline lookup yields CDR1 SEHNR and CDR2 FQNEAQ (reference sequence). The CDR3 extends over 14 amino acids. J lost 2 bases, V lost 0 bases, and 1 base had no gene match. The chain's CDR3 is CASSLAQGPYEQYF. In DNA form, the CDR3 reads TGTGCCAGCAGCTTAGCACAGGGGCCCTACGAGCAGTACTTC.

This chain links TRBV28 with TRBJ1-1; D is possibly TRBD1 (5 bases). This CDR3 contains 16 residues. Germline V lookup: CDR1 MDHEN, CDR2 SYDVKM. The V end lost 7 bases, the J end lost 1 base, and 19 bases lay between the germline ends. CDR3 loop: CASTLSGGEGNTEAFF. CDR3 coding DNA: TGTGCCAGCACCCTAAGCGGGGGTGAAGGGAACACTGAAGCTTTCTTT.

The chain recombines TRBV6-5 with TRBJ1-3; D perhaps matches TRBD1 (6 bases). The CDR3 spans 15 residues. Germline lookup yields CDR1 MNHEY and CDR2 SVGAGI. The V gene lost 6 bases and the J gene lost 4 bases, with 16 bases spanning the gap. The CDR3 reads CASRSGGGVGNTIYF. CDR3 nucleotide sequence: TGTGCCAGCAGGTCCGGGGGGGGCGTCGGAAACACCATATATTTT.

The V gene is TRBV18, the J gene TRBJ2-7; the D is unclear. The CDR3 covers 14 residues. CDR1 and CDR2 from the germline V gene are KGHSH and LQKENI. Trimming pared 3 bases from V and 5 bases from J, leaving 14 bases between. CDR3 residues: CASSPRRQRDEQYF. The CDR3 DNA is TGTGCCAGCTCACCCAGGCGTCAGAGAGACGAGCAGTACTTC.

This clone was detected a few times. This chain uses TRBV7-9 with TRBJ2-1; the D is unclear. CDR1 is SEHNR and CDR2 is FQNEAQ in the germline V gene (reference sequence). Trimming shortened V by 6 bases and J by 0 bases, and 15 bases separated the two germline ends. This CDR3 is built from 16 residues. Here the CDR3 reads CASSFDSVLSYNEQFF. The CDR3 DNA reads TGTGCCAGCAGTTTCGATAGTGTACTCTCCTACAATGAGCAGTTCTTC.

This sequence joins TRBV6-5 and TRBJ2-2, with 9 nucleotides matching TRBD1. The ends lost 6 bases at V and 5 bases at J; junction bases unmatched: 7. CDR3 length: 15 amino acids. CDR1 is MNHEY and CDR2 is SVGAGI in the germline V gene. CDR3 nucleotides: TGTGCCAGCAGGTCCGGGACAGGGCGAACCGGGGAGCTGTTTTTT. This encodes CASRSGTGRTGELFF.

This clone was seen only a few times. The chain employs TRBV5-3 and TRBJ1-5; TRBD1 matches at 7 bases. TRBV5-3 is reported as an ORF; its role is uncertain. The CDR3 runs 14 residues. J lost 0 bases, V lost 4 bases, and 1 base had no gene match. The DNA of the CDR3 is TGTGCCAGAAGCGGACAGGATAGCAATCAGCCCCAGCATTTT. This gives the protein CARSGQDSNQPQHF.

There are a few counts of this clone. The J gene is TRBJ1-2, the V gene TRBV7-2, with 7 bases aligning to TRBD1. The CDR3 sequence is 13 residues long. Per the germline V gene, CDR1 is SGHTA and CDR2 is FQGNSA. J was trimmed by 2 bases and V by 5 bases; bases with no gene match: 2. This CDR3 is CASSPGQNYGYTF. CDR3 DNA sequence: TGTGCCAGCAGCCCGGGACAGAACTATGGCTACACCTTC.